Sequencing of this TCR beta chain was carried out in a study of blood T cell repertoires in COVID-19. Study context: COVID-19 samples from acute and convalescent phases originated in the United States, Italy and Spain. PBMCs, B-cell-depleted T cells, or T cells were the source of the cDNA or gDNA that made up the material.

V shed 4 bases, J shed 3 bases, and the junction held 3 bases outside the gene matches. The CDR3 is made up of 13 amino acids. CDR1 is GTSNPN, CDR2 SVGIG, per germline (reference sequence). Residents of about 25 US areas, aged roughly 18 to 89 years, made up the participants. Only in-frame clones appear in the TCRdb table, and some are missing; sequencing was by immunoSEQ multiplex PCR. The sample consists of a few hundred thousand clones, more than 70% of them appearing once. Concerning this clone itself: This sample also contains other DNA sequences that code for the same CDR3.

This receptor was identified in a woman between 40 and 50 years old with acute COVID-19. Sequencing was carried out using PBMCs or T cells enriched from blood (not recorded which). The chain combines TRBV30 with TRBJ1-2; TRBD1 matches 9 bases. CDR3 protein: CAWKDRGDYGYTF. CDR3 in DNA: TGTGCCTGGAAGGACAGGGGTGACTATGGCTACACCTTC.